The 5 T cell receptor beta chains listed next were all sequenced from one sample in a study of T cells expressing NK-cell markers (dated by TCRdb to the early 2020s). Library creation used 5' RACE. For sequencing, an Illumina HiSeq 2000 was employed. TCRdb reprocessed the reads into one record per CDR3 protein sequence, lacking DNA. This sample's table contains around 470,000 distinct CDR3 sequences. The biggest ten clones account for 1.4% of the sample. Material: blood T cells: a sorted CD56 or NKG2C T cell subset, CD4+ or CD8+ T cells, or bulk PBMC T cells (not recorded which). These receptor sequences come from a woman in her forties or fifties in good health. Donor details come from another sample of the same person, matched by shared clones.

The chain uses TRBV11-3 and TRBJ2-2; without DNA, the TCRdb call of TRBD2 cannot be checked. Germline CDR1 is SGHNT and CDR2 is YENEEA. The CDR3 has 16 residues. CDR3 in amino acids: CASSLGGRAGAGELFF.

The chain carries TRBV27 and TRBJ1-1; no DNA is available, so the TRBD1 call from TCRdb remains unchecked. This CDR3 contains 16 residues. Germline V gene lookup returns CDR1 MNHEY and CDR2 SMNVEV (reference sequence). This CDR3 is CASSLDSTGGNTEAFF.

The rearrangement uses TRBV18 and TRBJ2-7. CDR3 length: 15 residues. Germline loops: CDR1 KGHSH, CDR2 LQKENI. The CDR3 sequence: CASSPVRRSFYEQYF.

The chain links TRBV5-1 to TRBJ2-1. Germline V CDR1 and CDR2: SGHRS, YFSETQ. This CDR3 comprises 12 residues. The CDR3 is CASSSLMNEQFF.

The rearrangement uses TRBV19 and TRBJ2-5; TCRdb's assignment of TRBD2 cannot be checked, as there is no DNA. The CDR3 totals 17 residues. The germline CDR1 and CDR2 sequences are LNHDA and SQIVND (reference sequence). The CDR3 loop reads CASSIDPGLAAARAQYF.